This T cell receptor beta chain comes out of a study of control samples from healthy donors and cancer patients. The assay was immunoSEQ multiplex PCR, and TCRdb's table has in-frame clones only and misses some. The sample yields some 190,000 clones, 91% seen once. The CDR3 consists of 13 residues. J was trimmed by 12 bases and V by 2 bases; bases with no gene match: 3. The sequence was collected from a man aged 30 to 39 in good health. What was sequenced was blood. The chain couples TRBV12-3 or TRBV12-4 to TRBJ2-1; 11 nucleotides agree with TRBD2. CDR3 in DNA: TGTGCCAGCAGTTTAATAACTAGCGGGGGGCAGTTCTTC. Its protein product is CASSLITSGGQFF.